These T cell receptor beta chains were read from a single sample in a study of response to subunit inactivated influenza vaccine. A single record per CDR3 protein comes from TCRdb applying MiXCR to the RT-PCR reads. Altogether hundreds of thousands of distinct CDR3 sequences are present, 15% to 20% being singletons, with the ten largest covering 2.5% to 3.5%. Sequencing used CD4+ T cells sorted from PBMCs, obtained less than 30 months after vaccination. Source of these receptors: a man aged 50-75 years who received an inactivated influenza vaccine. The CDR3 runs from the conserved cysteine through the conserved F or W. Fields, in order: J gene, clone size, D gene, V gene, CDR3 protein. D genes are given only for firm matches. Clone size is not always given. Where it is, it says once, few, many or a class for expanded clones.

>TRBJ2-2|many|.|TRBV4-2
CASSPSGNTGELFF
>TRBJ1-3|.|.|TRBV5-5
CASSLSSGDSGNTIYF
>TRBJ1-4|few|.|TRBV29-1
CSCRVNEKLFF
>TRBJ2-3|few|.|TRBV6-6
CASSYAGDTQYF
>TRBJ2-3|few|.|TRBV6-2/TRBV6-3
CASSLGTQAADTQYF
>TRBJ2-7|few|TRBD1|TRBV2
CASSEGPLGTANYEQYF
>TRBJ1-1|once|.|TRBV12-3/TRBV12-4
CASSRYMNTEAFF
>TRBJ2-1|few|.|TRBV10-3
CAIRKAEVLEGRSSYNEQFF
>TRBJ2-5|few|TRBD2|TRBV11-2
CASSRRTSGVGETQYF
>TRBJ2-7|.|.|TRBV5-5
CASSLSVIQPYEQYF
>TRBJ2-3|.|TRBD2|TRBV9
CASSVGLAGLRVTDTQYF
>TRBJ1-1|.|.|TRBV7-8
CASSLGDRGQWNTEAFF
>TRBJ1-3|once|.|TRBV3-1
CASSQDDGGHTIYF
>TRBJ2-5|many|TRBD2|TRBV12-3/TRBV12-4
CASILRRGGLTQYF
>TRBJ2-5|few|.|TRBV5-1
CASSLGYLGETQYF
>TRBJ2-5|.|TRBD2|TRBV4-3
CASSQGGTSEETQYF
>TRBJ2-1|many|TRBD1|TRBV7-2
CASSLDGTGRGFF